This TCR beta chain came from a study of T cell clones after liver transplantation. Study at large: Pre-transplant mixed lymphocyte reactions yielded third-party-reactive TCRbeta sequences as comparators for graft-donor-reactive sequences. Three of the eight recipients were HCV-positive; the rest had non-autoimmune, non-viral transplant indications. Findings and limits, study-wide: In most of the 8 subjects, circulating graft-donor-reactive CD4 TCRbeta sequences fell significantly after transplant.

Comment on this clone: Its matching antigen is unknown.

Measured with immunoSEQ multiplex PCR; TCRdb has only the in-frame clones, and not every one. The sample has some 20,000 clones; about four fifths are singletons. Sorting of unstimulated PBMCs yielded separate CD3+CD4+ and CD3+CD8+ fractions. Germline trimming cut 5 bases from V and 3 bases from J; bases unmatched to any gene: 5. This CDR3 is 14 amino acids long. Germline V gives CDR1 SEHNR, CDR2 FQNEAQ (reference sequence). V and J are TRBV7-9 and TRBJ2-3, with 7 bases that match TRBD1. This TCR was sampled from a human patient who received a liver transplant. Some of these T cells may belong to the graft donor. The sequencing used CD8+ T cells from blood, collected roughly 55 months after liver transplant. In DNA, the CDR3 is TGTGCCAGCAGCCCACAGGGGCTTACAGATACGCAGTATTTT. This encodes CASSPQGLTDTQYF.